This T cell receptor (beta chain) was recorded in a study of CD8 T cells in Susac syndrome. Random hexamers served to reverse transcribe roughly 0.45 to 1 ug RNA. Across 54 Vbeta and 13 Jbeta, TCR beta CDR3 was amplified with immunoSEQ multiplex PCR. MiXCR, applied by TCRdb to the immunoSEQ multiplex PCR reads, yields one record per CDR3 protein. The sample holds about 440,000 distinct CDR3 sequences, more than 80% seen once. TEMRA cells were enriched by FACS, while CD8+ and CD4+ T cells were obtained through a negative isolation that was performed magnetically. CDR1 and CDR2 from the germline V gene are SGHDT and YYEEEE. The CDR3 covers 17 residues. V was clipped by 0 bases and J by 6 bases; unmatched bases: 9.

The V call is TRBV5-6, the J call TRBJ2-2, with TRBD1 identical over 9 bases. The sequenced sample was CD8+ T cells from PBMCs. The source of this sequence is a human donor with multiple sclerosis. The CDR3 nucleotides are TGTGCCAGCAGCTTGGATCCGGGACAGGGCCCCTCCGGGGAGCTGTTTTTT. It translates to CASSLDPGQGPSGELFF.